This TCR beta chain was documented in a study of cytomegalovirus exposure and HLA in healthy donors. A word on this clone: Its target is unknown.

Primers for the PCR totalled 60 Vbeta and 13 Jbeta. Clones were sequenced by immunoSEQ multiplex PCR, and TCRdb holds only the in-frame ones, with some missing. The sample yields about 86,000 clones, about four fifths seen once. Study-level points and caveats: Altogether, about 160 TCR beta chains were recorded as cytomegalovirus-associated.

This CDR3 comprises 13 residues. The germline gives CDR1 SGHAT, CDR2 FQDESV (reference sequence). Trimming shortened V by 1 base and J by 5 bases, and 8 bases separated the two germline ends. The receptor comes from a woman aged 35 to 49 in good health and CMV-seropositive. Sequencing used PBMCs. The rearrangement uses TRBV11-1 and TRBJ1-2; D is perhaps TRBD1 (5 bases). The DNA for the CDR3 is TGTGCCAGCAGCTTAGACAGGCATTATGGCTACACCTTC. Its translation: CASSLDRHYGYTF.